The present T cell receptor beta chain was sequenced within a study of molecular identifiers for immune sequencing clone quantification. Study-level points and caveats: Even with roughly 1 million naive cells present, spiked Jurkat TCR RNA from one cell was reportedly detectable. Molecules of identical TCR sharing a barcode could underestimate highly expanded clone sizes.

This clonotype was detected a few times. The antigen remains unidentified. Libraries for naive CD8 T cells, which were made from roughly 21,000 to 960,000 sorted cells, drew on 10%, 30% or 50% of the RNA. As CD8+CD4-CCR7+CD45RA+ cells, naive CD8 T cells were sorted. A single record per CDR3 protein comes from TCRdb applying MiXCR to the PCR reads. The table lists approximately 630,000 distinct CDR3 sequences, about 25% of them singletons. The CDR3 is 18 residues long. The trim removed 5 bases at V and 4 bases at J, leaving 16 bases unmatched. Germline lookup yields CDR1 SEHNR and CDR2 FQNEAQ (reference sequence).

The TCR was taken from a human donor in good health. Some libraries in this study had Jurkat cell RNA spiked in. The chain couples TRBV7-9 to TRBJ2-1, with TRBD2 matching 8 bases. The material sequenced was naive CD8+ T cells from blood, with Jurkat cell RNA spiked in. Subset described: FACS-sorted CD8+CD4-CCR7+CD45RA+ naive T cells. As DNA, the CDR3 is TGTGCCAGCAGCAGAAACCCCCTGCGGGGGGCAGAATACAATGAGCAGTTCTTC. It yields the protein CASSRNPLRGAEYNEQFF.